Shown below are 5 T cell receptor beta chains from a single sample sequenced in a study of CD8 T cells in Susac syndrome. With random hexamers, roughly 0.45 to 1 ug RNA was reverse transcribed. TCRdb used MiXCR to reprocess the immunoSEQ multiplex PCR reads, holding one entry per CDR3 protein. The table lists 100,000 to 150,000 distinct CDR3 sequences, around 94% of them singletons. The specimen sequenced was CD4+ T cells from PBMCs. The source is a human donor with multiple sclerosis.

This chain connects TRBV28 to TRBJ1-2; TRBD1 matches at 7 bases. In germline, CDR1 is MDHEN, CDR2 SYDVKM. This CDR3 is 16 amino acids long. The trim removed 4 bases at V and 6 bases at J, leaving 14 bases unmatched. CDR3 amino acids: CASSWGSGTAFNGYTF. The CDR3, as DNA: TGTGCCAGCAGTTGGGGTTCAGGGACAGCCTTTAATGGCTACACCTTC.

The genes are TRBV6-1 and TRBJ2-7; TRBD1 matches at 10 bases. Per the germline V gene, CDR1 is MNHNS and CDR2 is SASEGT. With V trimmed by 2 bases and J by 4 bases, 8 bases remained unmatched. The CDR3 loop spans 16 amino acids. CDR3 sequence reads: CASSEIGDRGSYEQYF. The CDR3 bases are TGTGCCAGCAGTGAAATCGGGGACAGGGGCTCTTACGAGCAGTACTTC.

The V call is TRBV27, the J call TRBJ2-5; D could derive from TRBD1 or TRBD2 (7 bases each). Germline V gives CDR1 MNHEY, CDR2 SMNVEV (reference sequence). Between the trimmed V and J ends, which lost 6 bases and 5 bases, there was a span of 28 bases. The CDR3 extends over 18 amino acids. This CDR3 reads CASSSSPAGGGIRETQYF. For the CDR3, the DNA is TGTGCCAGCAGCTCCTCCCCGGCAGGGGGGGGCATAAGGGAGACCCAGTACTTC.

V usage is TRBV12-3 or TRBV12-4 and J usage is TRBJ2-3; 11 bases line up with TRBD1. This CDR3 spans 19 amino acids. Trimming cost V 6 bases and J 6 bases; bases outside gene matches: 20. The CDR3 loop is CASSTDRGRFAGVRDTQYF. CDR3 nucleotides: TGTGCCAGCAGCACGGACAGGGGGCGGTTTGCGGGAGTACGGGATACGCAGTATTTT.

This chain connects TRBV5-4 to TRBJ1-2, with D tentatively TRBD1 (6 bases). Germline CDR1 is SGHNT and CDR2 is YYREEE (reference sequence). Trimming pared 4 bases from V and 4 bases from J, leaving 17 bases between. The CDR3 has 15 residues. The CDR3 protein is CASSPDAGVSYGYTF. As DNA, the CDR3 is TGTGCCAGCAGCCCCGACGCAGGGGTTAGCTATGGCTACACCTTC. Full variable domain (outside the CDR3, taken from reference TRBV5-4 and TRBJ1-2): ETGVTQSPTHLIKTRGQQVTLRCSSQSGHNTVSWYQQALGQGPQFIFQYYREEENGRGNFPPRFSGLQFPNYSSELNVNALELDDSALYLCASSPDAGVSYGYTFGSGTRLTVV.